This entry is about one T cell receptor beta chain. The antigen remains undetermined. Naive-designated CD8 cells lacked CD45RO, were positively enriched for CCR7, and omitted terminally differentiated effector memory CD45RA+ cells. The CDR3 length is 15 residues. Germline CDR1 is MDHEN and CDR2 is SYDVKM. The ends lost 5 bases at V and 2 bases at J; junction bases unmatched: 6. These data are taken from a study of shared clonotypes between healthy human individuals. General study findings and limits: Donor clonotype sharing was expected to depend on sequencing depth. Specimens sampled were limited to blood, with tissue repertoires likely differing.

TCRdb's table, derived via immunoSEQ multiplex PCR, lists solely in-frame clones and lacks some. The data show a few hundred thousand clones, less than 97% seen once. The chain recombines TRBV28 with TRBJ2-7; 10 bases fit TRBD1. The material sequenced was naive CD8+ T cells sorted from blood. This clonotype was obtained from a woman under 40 in good health. CDR3 coding DNA: TGTGCCAGCAGTGGGGACAGGGGAACACCCTACGAGCAGTACTTC. Residues: CASSGDRGTPYEQYF. Variable domain in full (rest from reference TRBV28 and TRBJ2-7): DVKVTQSSRYLVKRTGEKVFLECVQDMDHENMFWYRQDPGLGLRLIYFSYDVKMKEKGDIPEGYSVSREKKERFSLILESASTNQTSMYLCASSGDRGTPYEQYFGPGTRLTVT.